This T cell receptor (beta chain) was profiled in a study of blood T cells in healthy people across ages. A second PCR, run for roughly 7 to 11 cycles, used a sample-barcoded 5' primer plus a J-beta primer mix. Via MiXCR, TCRdb re-called the 5' RACE reads, giving one row per CDR3 protein. This table has about 1.8 million distinct CDR3 sequences, 40% to 55% appearing once. Germline CDR1 reads MNHEY; CDR2 reads SVGAGI. The CDR3 extends over 15 amino acids. V lost 2 bases, J lost 8 bases, and 15 bases lay in between. The sequencing sample was made of blood. The clonotype comes from a woman in her 40s in good health. This chain uses TRBV6-5 with TRBJ1-4; D not certain. The DNA of the CDR3 is TGTGCCAGCAGTTACCGGACGGTCAAACTGGAAAAACTGTTTTTT. It codes for CASSYRTVKLEKLFF.